Detailed here is one TCR beta chain. These data belong to a study of shared clonotypes between healthy human individuals. The method was immunoSEQ multiplex PCR; TCRdb's version includes in-frame clones alone and lacks a portion of them. The sample holds 1,400,000 or so clones, about 98.5% seen once. This receptor was obtained from a man aged 30-40 years in good health. Sequencing input: naive CD4+ T cells sorted from blood. Described subset: CD45RA+ positively selected.

CDR3 region: CASSLDSSSYNEQFF. The CDR3 DNA is TGCGCCAGCAGCTTGGATTCGAGCTCCTACAATGAGCAGTTCTTC. The rearrangement joins TRBV5-1 to TRBJ2-1; no clear D. The CDR3 runs to 15 residues. Trimming pared 0 bases from V and 0 bases from J, leaving 7 bases between. Germline V CDR1 and CDR2: SGHRS, YFSETQ.